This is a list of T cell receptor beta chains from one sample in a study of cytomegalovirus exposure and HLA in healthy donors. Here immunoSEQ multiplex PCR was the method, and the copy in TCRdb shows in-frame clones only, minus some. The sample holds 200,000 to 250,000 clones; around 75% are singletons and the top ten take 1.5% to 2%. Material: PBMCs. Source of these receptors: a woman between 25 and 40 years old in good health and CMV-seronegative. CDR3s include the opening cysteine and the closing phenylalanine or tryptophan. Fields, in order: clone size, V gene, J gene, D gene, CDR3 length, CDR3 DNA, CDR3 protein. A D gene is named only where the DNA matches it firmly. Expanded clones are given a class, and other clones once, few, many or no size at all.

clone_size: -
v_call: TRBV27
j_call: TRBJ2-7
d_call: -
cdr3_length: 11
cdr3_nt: TGTGCCAGCAGTCTTGGACTGATGCAGTACTTC
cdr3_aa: CASSLGLMQYF

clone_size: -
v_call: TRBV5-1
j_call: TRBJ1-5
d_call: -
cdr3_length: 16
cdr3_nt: TGCGCCAGCAGCTTGACAGGGCAAGGTGGCAATCAGCCCCAGCATTTT
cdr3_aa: CASSLTGQGGNQPQHF

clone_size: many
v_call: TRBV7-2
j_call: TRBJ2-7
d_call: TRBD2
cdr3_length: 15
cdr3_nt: TGTGCCAGCAGCCAGAGCGGGAGCACGTCGAGAGAGCAGTACTTC
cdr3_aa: CASSQSGSTSREQYF

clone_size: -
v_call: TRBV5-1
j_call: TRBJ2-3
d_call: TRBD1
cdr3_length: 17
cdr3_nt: TGCGCCAGCAGCCCGGGGTTAGGGACAGGGGACACAGATACGCAGTATTTT
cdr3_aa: CASSPGLGTGDTDTQYF

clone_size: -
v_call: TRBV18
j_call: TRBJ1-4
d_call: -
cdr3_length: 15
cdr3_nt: TGTGCCAGCTCACCACCGGGGCAATCCAATGAAAAACTGTTTTTT
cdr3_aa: CASSPPGQSNEKLFF

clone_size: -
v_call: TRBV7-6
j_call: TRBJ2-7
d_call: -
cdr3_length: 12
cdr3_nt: TGTGCCAGCAGCTTAACGGGGTCCGAGCAGTACTTC
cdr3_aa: CASSLTGSEQYF

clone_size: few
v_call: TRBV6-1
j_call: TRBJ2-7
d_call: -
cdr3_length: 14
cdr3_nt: TGTGCCAGCAAACTGCGACAGGTCTCCTACGAGCAGTACTTC
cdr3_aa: CASKLRQVSYEQYF

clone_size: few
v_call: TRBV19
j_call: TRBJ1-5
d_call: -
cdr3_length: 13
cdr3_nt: TGTGCCAGTAGTATACCAGGCAATCAGCCCCAGCATTTT
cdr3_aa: CASSIPGNQPQHF

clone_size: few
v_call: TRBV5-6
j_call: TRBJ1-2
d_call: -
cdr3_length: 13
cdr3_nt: TGTGCCAGCAGCTTGGGGCAGACTGATGGCTACACCTTC
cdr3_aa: CASSLGQTDGYTF

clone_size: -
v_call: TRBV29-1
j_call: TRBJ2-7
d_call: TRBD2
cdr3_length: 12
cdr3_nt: TGCAGCGTTGGAGCGGGAGGGACCGAGCAGTACTTC
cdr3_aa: CSVGAGGTEQYF

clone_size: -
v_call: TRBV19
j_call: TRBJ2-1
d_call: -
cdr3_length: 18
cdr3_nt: TGTGCCAGTAGTAAGCCGATCAGCGGACCTAGCTCCTACAATGAGCAGTTCTTC
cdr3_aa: CASSKPISGPSSYNEQFF

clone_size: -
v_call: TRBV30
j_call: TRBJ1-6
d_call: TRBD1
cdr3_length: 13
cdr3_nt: TGTGCCTGGGGGGGACAGGGAGGATCACCCCTCCACTTT
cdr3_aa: CAWGGQGGSPLHF

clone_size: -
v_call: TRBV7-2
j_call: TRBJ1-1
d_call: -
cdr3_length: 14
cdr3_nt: TGTGCCAGCAGCTTAATACAGACGAACACTGAAGCTTTCTTT
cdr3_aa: CASSLIQTNTEAFF

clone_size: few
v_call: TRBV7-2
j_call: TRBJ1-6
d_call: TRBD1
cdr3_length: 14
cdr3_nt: TGTGCCAGCAGCAGGACAGGGGGAAATTCACCCCTCCACTTT
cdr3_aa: CASSRTGGNSPLHF

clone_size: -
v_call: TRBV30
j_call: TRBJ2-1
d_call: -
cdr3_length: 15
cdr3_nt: TGTGCCTGGTCCCGGACTACACGCTCCTACAATGAGCAGTTCTTC
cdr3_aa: CAWSRTTRSYNEQFF

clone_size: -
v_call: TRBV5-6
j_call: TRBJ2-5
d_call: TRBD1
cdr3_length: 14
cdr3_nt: TGTGCCAGCAGGAGGACAGGGGAGGGAGAGACCCAGTACTTC
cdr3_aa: CASRRTGEGETQYF

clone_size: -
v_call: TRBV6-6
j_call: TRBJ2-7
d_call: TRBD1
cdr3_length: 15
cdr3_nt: TGTGCCAGCAGTAGGCCCCTTGGGACAGTCTACGAGCAGTACTTC
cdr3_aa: CASSRPLGTVYEQYF

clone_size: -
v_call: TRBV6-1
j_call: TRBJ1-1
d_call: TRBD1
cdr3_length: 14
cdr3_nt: TGTGCCAGCAGTGAATTTGGGACAGGGGAAGAAGCTTTCTTT
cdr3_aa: CASSEFGTGEEAFF

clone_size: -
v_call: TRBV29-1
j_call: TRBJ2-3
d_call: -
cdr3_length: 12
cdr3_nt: TGCAGCGTGAATGACATCACAGATACGCAGTATTTT
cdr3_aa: CSVNDITDTQYF

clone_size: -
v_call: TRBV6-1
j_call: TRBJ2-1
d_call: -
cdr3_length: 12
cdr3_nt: TGTGCCAGCAGTACTAGTTTAAATGAGCAGTTCTTC
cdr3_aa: CASSTSLNEQFF

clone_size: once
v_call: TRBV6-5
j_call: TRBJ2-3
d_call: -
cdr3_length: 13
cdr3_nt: TGTGCCAGCAGCGGGGTTCGCACAGATACGCAGTATTTT
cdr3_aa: CASSGVRTDTQYF

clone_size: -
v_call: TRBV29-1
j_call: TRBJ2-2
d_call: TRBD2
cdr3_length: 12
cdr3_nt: TGCAGCGCCGAGCGGGGGATCGGGGAGCTGTTTTTT
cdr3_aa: CSAERGIGELFF

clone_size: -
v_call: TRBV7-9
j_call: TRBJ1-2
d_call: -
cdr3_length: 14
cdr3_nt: TGTGCCAGCAGCTTGAGCGGGACTAACTATGGCTACACCTTC
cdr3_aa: CASSLSGTNYGYTF

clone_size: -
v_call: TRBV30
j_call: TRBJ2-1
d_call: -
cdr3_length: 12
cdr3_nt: TGTGCCTGGAGTGTAGTTGGGAGTGAGCAGTTCTTC
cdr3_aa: CAWSVVGSEQFF

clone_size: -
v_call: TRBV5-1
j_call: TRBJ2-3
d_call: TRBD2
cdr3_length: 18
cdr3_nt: TGCGCCAGCAGCGGGGGACTAGCGGCCCTCCGAGGGACAGATACGCAGTATTTT
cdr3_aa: CASSGGLAALRGTDTQYF

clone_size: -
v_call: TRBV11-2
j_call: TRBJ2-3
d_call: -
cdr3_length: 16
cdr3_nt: TGTGCCAGCACCCGGGCCGGACAGCCTAGCACAGATACGCAGTATTTT
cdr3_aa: CASTRAGQPSTDTQYF

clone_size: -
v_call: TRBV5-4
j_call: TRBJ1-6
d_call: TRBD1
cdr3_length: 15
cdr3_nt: TGTGCCAGCAGGGATGGGACAGCTTATAATTCACCCCTCCACTTT
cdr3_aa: CASRDGTAYNSPLHF

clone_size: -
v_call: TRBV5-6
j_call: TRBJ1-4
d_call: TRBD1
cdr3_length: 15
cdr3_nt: TGTGCCAGCAGCTTAAGGACAGGGCAAGTTGAAAAACTGTTTTTT
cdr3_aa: CASSLRTGQVEKLFF

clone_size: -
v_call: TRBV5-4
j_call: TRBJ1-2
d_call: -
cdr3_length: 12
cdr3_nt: TGTGCCAGCAGCTTGAATACCGGTGGCTACACCTTC
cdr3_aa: CASSLNTGGYTF

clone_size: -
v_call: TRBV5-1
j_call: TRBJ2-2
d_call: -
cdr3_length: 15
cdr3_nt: TGCGCCAGCAGCAGAAAACAGGGGAACACCGGGGAGCTGTTTTTT
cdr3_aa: CASSRKQGNTGELFF

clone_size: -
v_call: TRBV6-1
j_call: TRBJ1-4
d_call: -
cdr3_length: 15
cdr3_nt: TGTGCCAGCAGTGAAGCCGGGGGGAAGAGTGAAAAACTGTTTTTT
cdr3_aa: CASSEAGGKSEKLFF

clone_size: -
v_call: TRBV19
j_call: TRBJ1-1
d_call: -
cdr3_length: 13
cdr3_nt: TGTGCCAGTAGTATAGGTCCGGACACTGAAGCTTTCTTT
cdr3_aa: CASSIGPDTEAFF

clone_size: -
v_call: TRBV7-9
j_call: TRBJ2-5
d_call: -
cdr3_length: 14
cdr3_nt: TGTGCCAGCAGCTTTGGTGGACAGCAAGAGACCCAGTACTTC
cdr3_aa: CASSFGGQQETQYF

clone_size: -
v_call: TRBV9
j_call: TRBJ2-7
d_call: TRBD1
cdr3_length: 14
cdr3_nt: TGTGCCAGCAGCACCGGGACAGGAGACTACGAGCAGTACTTC
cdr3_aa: CASSTGTGDYEQYF

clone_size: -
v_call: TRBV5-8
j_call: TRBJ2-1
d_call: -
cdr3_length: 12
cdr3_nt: TGTGCCAGCAGCTCCCCGTACAATGAGCAGTTCTTC
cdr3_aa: CASSSPYNEQFF

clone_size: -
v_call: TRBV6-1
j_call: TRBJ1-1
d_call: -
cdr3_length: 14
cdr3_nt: TGTGCCAGCAAGCAATTGGGCGCGAACACTGAAGCTTTCTTT
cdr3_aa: CASKQLGANTEAFF

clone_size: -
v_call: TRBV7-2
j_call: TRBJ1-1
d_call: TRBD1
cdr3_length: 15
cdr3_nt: TGTGCCAGCAGCTTCCTGGGACAGCCGAACACTGAAGCTTTCTTT
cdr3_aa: CASSFLGQPNTEAFF

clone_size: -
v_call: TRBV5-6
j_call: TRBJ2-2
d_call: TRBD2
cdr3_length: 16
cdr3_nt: TGTGCCAGCAGTCCCGGGACTAGCGGGGGTAGCGGGGAGCTGTTTTTT
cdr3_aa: CASSPGTSGGSGELFF

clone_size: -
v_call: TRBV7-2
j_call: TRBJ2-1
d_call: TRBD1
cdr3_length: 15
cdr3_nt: TGTGCCAGCAGCTTAGAAGGGACAGGGGTTATTGAGCAGTTCTTC
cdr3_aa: CASSLEGTGVIEQFF

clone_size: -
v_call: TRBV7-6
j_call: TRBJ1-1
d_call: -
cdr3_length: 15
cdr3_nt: TGTGCCAGCAGCCCCTGGGGCACGTCGACCACTGAAGCTTTCTTT
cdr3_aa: CASSPWGTSTTEAFF

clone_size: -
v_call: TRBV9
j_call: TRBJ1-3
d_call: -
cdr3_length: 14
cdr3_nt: TGTGCCAGCAGCCCCCCCGGGACTGGAAACACCATATATTTT
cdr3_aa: CASSPPGTGNTIYF

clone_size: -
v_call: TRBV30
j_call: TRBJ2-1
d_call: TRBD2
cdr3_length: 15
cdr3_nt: TGTGCCTGGGAAGGACTAGCGGGAGGATACAATGAGCAGTTCTTC
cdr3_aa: CAWEGLAGGYNEQFF

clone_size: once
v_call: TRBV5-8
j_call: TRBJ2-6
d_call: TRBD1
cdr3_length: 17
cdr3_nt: TGTGCCAGCAGCTCAGGACAGGGCGCCTCTGGGGCCAACGTCCTGACTTTC
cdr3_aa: CASSSGQGASGANVLTF

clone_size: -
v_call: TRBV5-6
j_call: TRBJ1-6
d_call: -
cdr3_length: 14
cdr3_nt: TGTGCCAGCAGCCTACCTCTCCCCCATTCACCCCTCCACTTT
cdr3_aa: CASSLPLPHSPLHF

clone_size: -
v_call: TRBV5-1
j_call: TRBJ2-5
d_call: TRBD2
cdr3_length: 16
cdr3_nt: TGCGCCAGCACCCCTGGGAACGCGGGGGTCCAAGAGACCCAGTACTTC
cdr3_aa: CASTPGNAGVQETQYF

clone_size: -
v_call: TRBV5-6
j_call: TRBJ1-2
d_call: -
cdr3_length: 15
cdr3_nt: TGTGCCAGCAGCTTTCTGGGAGCCGCCCGATATGGCTACACCTTC
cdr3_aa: CASSFLGAARYGYTF

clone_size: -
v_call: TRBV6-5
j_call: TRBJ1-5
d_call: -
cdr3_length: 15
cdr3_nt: TGTGCCAGCAGCGGTGGAAGAGGGATGAGTCAGCCCCAGCATTTT
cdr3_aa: CASSGGRGMSQPQHF

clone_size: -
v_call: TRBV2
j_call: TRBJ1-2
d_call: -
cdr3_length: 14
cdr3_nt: TGTGCCAGCAGTGAAGACAGGGAGATTTCTGGCTACACCTTC
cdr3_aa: CASSEDREISGYTF

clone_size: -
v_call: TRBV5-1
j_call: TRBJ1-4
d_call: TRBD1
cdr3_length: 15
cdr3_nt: TGCGCCAGCAGCTTGGCGCAGGGGGCTAATGAAAAACTGTTTTTT
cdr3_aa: CASSLAQGANEKLFF

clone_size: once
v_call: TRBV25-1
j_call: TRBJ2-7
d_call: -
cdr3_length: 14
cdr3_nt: TGTGCCAGCAAGTCCGACAGTTACGGCTACGAGCAGTACTTC
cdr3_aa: CASKSDSYGYEQYF

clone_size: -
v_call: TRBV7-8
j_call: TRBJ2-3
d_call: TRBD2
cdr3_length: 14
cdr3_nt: TGTGGAGTGGGTAGCGGGGGTGTTACAGATACGCAGTATTTT
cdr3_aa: CGVGSGGVTDTQYF

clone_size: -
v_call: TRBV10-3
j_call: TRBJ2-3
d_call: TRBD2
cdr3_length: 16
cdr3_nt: TGTGCCAGCAGTCTAGCGGGAGATCCTAGCACAGATACGCAGTATTTT
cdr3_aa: CASSLAGDPSTDTQYF